This TCR beta chain was retrieved from a study of blood T cell repertoires in COVID-19. Germline V gives CDR1 LNHDA, CDR2 SQIVND (reference sequence). V was cut by 4 bases and J by 6 bases, with 14 bases left in between. The CDR3 loop spans 14 amino acids. As originally analysed: Nucleated cell number was recorded as an estimate derived from reference gene primer amplification. Sequencing was performed with immunoSEQ multiplex PCR; in TCRdb, only in-frame clones are kept and a portion is missing. V and J calls and clone size are copied from that table; D and trimming were computed from the DNA. The data hold fewer than 90,000 clones, with about nine tenths observed a single time.

Sequencing was done on a sample of peripheral blood. The receptor comes from a young man with acute or convalescent COVID-19. The chain recombines TRBV19 with TRBJ2-3; tentatively, D is TRBD1 (5 bases). CDR3 loop: CASSTQTGADTQYF. Written as DNA, the CDR3 is TGTGCCAGTAGTACCCAAACTGGGGCGGATACGCAGTATTTT.